Listed below are T cell receptor beta chains from one sample, sequenced in a study of T cells after yellow fever vaccination. One entry per CDR3 protein results from TCRdb running MiXCR on the 5' RACE reads. The sample carries some 320,000 distinct CDR3 sequences, roughly 10% recorded once. Sequencing used CD4+ T cells sorted from PBMCs, obtained 45 days after the yellow fever booster vaccination. The origin of the receptors is a man aged 18 to 29 who received the YFV17D yellow fever vaccine. CDR3s include the opening cysteine and the closing phenylalanine or tryptophan. Each record gives: V gene, J gene, clone size, D gene, CDR3 DNA, CDR3 protein. D genes are given only for firm matches. A row's size may be missing; if present it is once, few, many or a size class.

TRBV7-3,TRBJ2-2,many,TRBD1,TGTGCCAGCAGTCACCGACAGGGACCAGACACCGGGGAGCTGTTTTTT,CASSHRQGPDTGELFF
TRBV24-1,TRBJ2-1,few,TRBD2,TGTGCCACCAGTGATTCGGGACTAGCCCCCTACAATGAGCAGTTCTTC,CATSDSGLAPYNEQFF
TRBV14,TRBJ1-1,many,-,TGTGCCAGCAGCCGCCGACAGGCCGGAGAGGGCACTGAAGCTTTCTTT,CASSRRQAGEGTEAFF
TRBV6-2/TRBV6-3,TRBJ1-6,many,TRBD1,TGTGCCAGCAGGATGGACAGGGGGCTTCTTAATTCACCCCTCCACTTT,CASRMDRGLLNSPLHF
TRBV6-5,TRBJ2-1,few,-,TGTGCCAGCAGTACGGTCAGCTCCTACAATGAGCAGTTCTTC,CASSTVSSYNEQFF
TRBV28,TRBJ1-4,-,-,TGTGCCAGCAGGCCCGGGGCTAGGCCAAAACTGTTTTTT,CASRPGARPKLFF
TRBV24-1,TRBJ2-5,-,-,TGTGCCACCAGTGATGCTTACAGGGACCAAGAGACCCAGTACTTC,CATSDAYRDQETQYF
TRBV24-1,TRBJ1-2,many,-,TGTGCCACCAGTGAGGGTAGCTATGGCTACACCTTC,CATSEGSYGYTF
TRBV12-3/TRBV12-4,TRBJ1-2,few,TRBD1,TGTGCCAGCAGTCGCGACAGGGGGGTCGGCTACACCTTC,CASSRDRGVGYTF
TRBV20-1,TRBJ2-5,few,TRBD1,TGCAGTGCTGGCCCCACAGGGGGTGAGACCCAGTACTTC,CSAGPTGGETQYF
TRBV6-5,TRBJ1-1,-,-,TGTGCCAGCTCCCAGGGTAATGGAGCTTTCTTT,CASSQGNGAFF
TRBV6-2/TRBV6-3,TRBJ2-1,-,-,TGTGCCAGCAGGGTACTAGTCATCGATGAGCAGTTCTTC,CASRVLVIDEQFF
TRBV7-3,TRBJ1-1,-,-,TGTGCCAGCAGCTGGGGGGGAGGAAGAACTGAAGCTTTCTTT,CASSWGGGRTEAFF
TRBV10-3,TRBJ2-5,few,-,TGTGCCATCAGTTCGACGGCAGAAGAGACCCAGTACTTC,CAISSTAEETQYF
TRBV4-2,TRBJ2-1,few,TRBD2,TGTGCCAGCAGCTCTCCGACTAGCGGGGGGGCCACAGAGCAGTTCTTC,CASSSPTSGGATEQFF
TRBV7-3,TRBJ2-5,many,-,TGTGCCAGCAGCTTAAACGGGCCCGAGTACCAAGAGACCCAGTACTTC,CASSLNGPEYQETQYF
TRBV6-2/TRBV6-3,TRBJ1-2,-,-,TGTGCCAGCAGTTACTCCCAGGGGTACGGCTACACCTTC,CASSYSQGYGYTF
TRBV6-2/TRBV6-3,TRBJ2-1,few,TRBD2,TGTGCCAGCAGTCACGGGACTAGCGGGGGATACAATGAGCAGTTCTTC,CASSHGTSGGYNEQFF
TRBV18,TRBJ2-2,-,TRBD2,TGTGCCAGCTCACCCACTCGACTAGCGACGAACACCGGGGAGCTGTTTTTT,CASSPTRLATNTGELFF
TRBV20-1,TRBJ2-7,-,-,TGCAGTGTCGGGACACCTACCTACGAGCAGTACTTC,CSVGTPTYEQYF
TRBV28,TRBJ2-1,-,-,TGTGCCAGCCTTCCAGGATTCTCCTACAATGAGCAGTTCTTC,CASLPGFSYNEQFF
TRBV3-1,TRBJ2-1,-,TRBD2,TGTGCCAGCAGCCAAGAACCTAGCGGGGTTGTTTCTCGGTTCTTC,CASSQEPSGVVSRFF
TRBV4-2,TRBJ2-3,-,-,TGTGCCAGCAGCCAAGGAACGTCGAGGATTGGAGATACGCAGTATTTT,CASSQGTSRIGDTQYF
TRBV6-1,TRBJ1-1,few,-,TGTGCCAGCAGGGGTCCTTCGTCCCGAGAGGTATCCATGAACACTGAAGCTTTCTTT,CASRGPSSREVSMNTEAFF
TRBV9,TRBJ2-7,-,-,TGTGCCAGCAGCGCCGGGGGAACCTACGAGCAGTACTTC,CASSAGGTYEQYF
TRBV5-1,TRBJ2-2,few,TRBD2,TGCGCCAGCAGACGGGGGACTAGCGGAGACACCGGGGAGCTGTTTTTT,CASRRGTSGDTGELFF
TRBV10-3,TRBJ2-1,-,-,TGTGCCATCAATGGCGGGACGCAAAGCTCCTACAATGAGCAGTTCTTC,CAINGGTQSSYNEQFF
TRBV18,TRBJ2-3,few,TRBD1,TGTGCCAGCTCACCTTTACCAATGGACAGGGGGGTCACAGATACGCAGTATTTT,CASSPLPMDRGVTDTQYF
TRBV20-1,TRBJ1-1,-,-,TGCAGTGCTAGAGTGAGGGGGGATGAAGCTTTCTTT,CSARVRGDEAFF
TRBV6-1,TRBJ1-6,few,TRBD1,TGTGCCAGCATCTCGGGACAGGGGGTCGGTAATTCACCCCTCCACTTT,CASISGQGVGNSPLHF
TRBV5-1,TRBJ2-7,many,TRBD1,TGCGCCAGCAGCTTGGGGCTCAGGGGGCTTGAGCAGTACTTC,CASSLGLRGLEQYF
TRBV4-3,TRBJ1-2,-,-,TGCGCCAGCAGCCAAGGCGTCTCTTATGGCTACACCTTC,CASSQGVSYGYTF
TRBV6-5,TRBJ1-1,few,-,TGTGCCAGCAGTTCAAGTTGGACTGAAGCTTTCTTT,CASSSSWTEAFF
TRBV7-2,TRBJ2-3,few,TRBD2,TGTGCCAGCAGCTTATTACTAGCGGGGGGCCCCGATACGCAGTATTTT,CASSLLLAGGPDTQYF
TRBV7-7,TRBJ2-5,few,-,TGTGCTAGCAGCTTGGACTTCATGGGGGCACACCCGTACTTC,CASSLDFMGAHPYF
TRBV7-6,TRBJ2-7,few,-,TGTGCCAGCAGCGCTATTTTTTCCTACGAGCAGTACTTC,CASSAIFSYEQYF
TRBV20-1,TRBJ1-5,few,-,TGCAGTGCCACGCGGGCTGGGGGCGATCAGCCCCAGCATTTT,CSATRAGGDQPQHF
TRBV5-6,TRBJ1-2,-,-,TGTGCCAGCAGCTTGTACGACAGAGACTATGGCTACACCTTC,CASSLYDRDYGYTF
TRBV4-1,TRBJ2-7,few,-,TGCGCCAGCAGCCCTATACCGGGCCCGGGAGAGCAGTACTTC,CASSPIPGPGEQYF
TRBV3-1,TRBJ1-2,-,-,TGTGCCAGCAGCCAAGAGTTCAAAACCCAATATGGCTACACCTTC,CASSQEFKTQYGYTF
TRBV7-3,TRBJ2-2,-,-,TGTGCCAGCAGCAGCGACGGGGACACCGGGGAGCTGTTTTTT,CASSSDGDTGELFF
TRBV5-1,TRBJ2-7,few,TRBD2,TGCGCCAGCAGCTTCCTAGCGGGGGGTAATTACGAGCAGTACTTC,CASSFLAGGNYEQYF